This entry features one T cell receptor (beta chain) sequence. A Seattle source enrolled patients during active infection and followed them longitudinally. The protocol was immunoSEQ multiplex PCR, while the TCRdb copy is restricted to in-frame clones and leaves out a portion. This repertoire shows approximately 170,000 clones, 86% found once; its top ten account for roughly 9.8%. The CDR3 is 15 amino acids. The V and J ends lost 3 bases and 6 bases respectively, with 15 bases between them. The germline V gene has CDR1 SGHTA and CDR2 FQGTGA. The data originate from a study of blood T cell repertoires in COVID-19. Across the study: The origin of the acute and convalescent COVID-19 samples was the United States, Italy and Spain.

The chain links TRBV7-3 to TRBJ2-1, with D perhaps matching TRBD2 (6 bases). The sequence was collected from a woman between 55 and 75 years old with COVID-19, enrolled during active disease. The sample taken for sequencing was peripheral blood. CDR3 nucleotides: TGTGCCAGCAGCTTCAGGGACTCCGGGACCAATGAGCAGTTCTTC. This sequence encodes CASSFRDSGTNEQFF.